Each of the 23 T cell receptor beta chains below was sequenced from the same sample in a study of radiotherapy plus CTLA-4 blockade in lung cancer (dated by TCRdb to 2016 to 2018). Libraries came from the immunoSEQ multiplex PCR assay. What TCRdb holds here is the immuneACCESS table cut down to in-frame rearrangements. Part of the clones is not present; checked against another copy, under half of the missing clones reflect an unresolved V gene, and the others are unexplained. The sample table records under 95,000 clones; about four fifths of these occur just once. Jointly, the top ten make up approximately 0.8% of the sample. This sample comprised peripheral blood, obtained from a patient treated with radiotherapy plus ipilimumab. These receptors were taken from a human donor with non-small cell lung cancer who had stable disease on radiotherapy plus ipilimumab.

The J gene is TRBJ2-7, the V gene TRBV7-2, with 10 bases fitting TRBD2. The V gene end was trimmed by 1 base and the J gene end by 11 bases; junction bases not matched to a gene: 8. CDR1 and CDR2 from the germline V gene are SGHTA and FQGNSA. The CDR3 is 14 amino acids. The CDR3 here is CASSLGLAGDLEYF. DNA of the CDR3: TGTGCCAGCAGCTTAGGCCTAGCGGGAGACTTAGAGTACTTC.

This CDR3 is CASLGGATNEKLFF. Written as DNA, the CDR3 is TGTGCCTCGCTCGGAGGAGCAACTAATGAAAAACTGTTTTTT. The rearrangement links TRBV30 to TRBJ1-4; no reliable D call. The V end lost 7 bases, the J end lost 0 bases, and 12 bases lay between the germline ends. From germline, CDR1 is GTSNPN and CDR2 SVGIG (reference sequence). This CDR3 has 14 amino acids.

The V gene is TRBV4-2, the J gene TRBJ1-2, with 10 bases matching TRBD1. J was trimmed by 6 bases and V by 0 bases; bases with no gene match: 1. The CDR3 is 14 amino acids. CDR1 and CDR2 (germline): LGHNA, YNFKEQ. The CDR3 DNA reads TGTGCCAGCAGCCAAGATGGGACAGGGGATGGCTACACCTTC. It translates to CASSQDGTGDGYTF.

The chain couples TRBV11-2 to TRBJ2-4; 8 bases are shared with TRBD2. The CDR3 is 16 residues long. J gave up 6 bases and V 1 base, and 8 bases lay outside the gene matches. Per germline, CDR1 SGHAT and CDR2 FQNNGV. Here the CDR3 DNA reads TGTGCCAGCAGCTTAGCGGGGGGGATCGTCGGAAACATTCAGTACTTC. Protein product: CASSLAGGIVGNIQYF.

This rearrangement joins TRBV7-6 to TRBJ2-1; TRBD2 agrees at 15 bases. Trimming cost V 3 bases and J 10 bases; bases outside gene matches: 7. Germline loops: CDR1 SGHVS, CDR2 FNYEAQ. The CDR3 loop spans 16 amino acids. CDR3 region: CASSFTGLAGGGEQFF. The CDR3 DNA is TGTGCCAGCAGCTTTACCGGACTAGCGGGAGGGGGAGAGCAGTTCTTC.

This chain links TRBV5-1 with TRBJ2-7, with D perhaps TRBD1 (6 bases). Germline V gene sequence: CDR1 SGHRS, CDR2 YFSETQ. The CDR3 extends over 14 amino acids. Trimming left V 0 bases short and J 0 bases short, with 7 bases between. The CDR3 loop is CASSLVGASYEQYF. For the CDR3, the DNA is TGCGCCAGCAGCTTGGTGGGGGCCTCCTACGAGCAGTACTTC. Drawing the rest from reference TRBV5-1 and TRBJ2-7, the complete variable domain is KAGVTQTPRYLIKTRGQQVTLSCSPISGHRSVSWYQQTPGQGLQFLFEYFSETQRNKGNFPGRFSGRQFSNSRSEMNVSTLELGDSALYLCASSLVGASYEQYFGPGTRLTVT.

This clone was observed a single time. CDR3 sequence (DNA): TGTGCCAGCAGTGGGACAGGGGGCCTCAATGAGCAGTTCTTC. Its protein product is CASSGTGGLNEQFF. The gene calls are TRBV27 and TRBJ2-1; the match to TRBD1 covers 12 bases. This CDR3 has 14 residues. Trimming took 5 bases from V and 6 from J; bases not matched to a gene: 2. Germline-derived CDR1 and CDR2 are MNHEY and SMNVEV (reference sequence).

The genes are TRBV11-2 and TRBJ2-3, with D tentatively TRBD1 or TRBD2 (6 bases each). CDR3 length equals 15 residues. Per the germline V gene, CDR1 is SGHAT and CDR2 is FQNNGV. The V end lost 1 base, the J end lost 2 bases, and 10 bases lay between the germline ends. The CDR3 region is CASSLAGANTDTQYF. CDR3 DNA sequence: TGTGCCAGCAGCTTAGCGGGGGCTAACACAGATACGCAGTATTTT. Supplemented by reference TRBV11-2 and TRBJ2-3, the full variable domain reads EAGVAQSPRYKIIEKRQSVAFWCNPISGHATLYWYQQILGQGPKLLIQFQNNGVVDDSQLPKDRFSAERLKGVDSTLKIQPAKLEDSAVYLCASSLAGANTDTQYFGPGTRLTVL.

This sequence joins TRBV6-5 and TRBJ2-7; D is uncertain. The CDR3 has 12 amino acids. The germline CDR1 and CDR2 sequences are MNHEY and SVGAGI. Trimming pared 5 bases from V and 5 bases from J, leaving 10 bases between. The chain's CDR3 is CASSRGFNEQYF. CDR3 bases: TGTGCCAGCAGTCGCGGTTTCAACGAGCAGTACTTC.

The chain combines TRBV10-3 with TRBJ2-7; TRBD1 aligns across 7 bases. Looked up from germline, CDR1 is ENHRY and CDR2 is SYGVKD. J was trimmed by 5 bases and V by 4 bases; bases with no gene match: 11. CDR3 length: 15 amino acids. In DNA, the CDR3 is TGTGCCATCAGTGGGGTACAGGGGAAGGGTCACGAGCAGTACTTC. It encodes CAISGVQGKGHEQYF.

This chain joins TRBV7-3 and TRBJ1-5; D is possibly TRBD1 (5 bases). The length of the CDR3 is 15 residues. Trimming pared 5 bases from V and 2 bases from J, leaving 13 bases between. Germline CDR1 is SGHTA and CDR2 is FQGTGA. CDR3 nucleotides: TGTGCCAGCAGCCCCCAGGGTGGGGGCAATCAGCCCCAGCATTTT. It is translated as CASSPQGGGNQPQHF.

The chain carries TRBV6-5 and TRBJ1-5; the D is unclear. The ends were cut back, 1 base at V and 4 bases at J, with 5 bases in the middle. The CDR3 sequence is 13 residues long. The germline CDR1 and CDR2 sequences are MNHEY and SVGAGI. Here the CDR3 DNA reads TGTGCCAGCAGTTACTTGAGTAATCAGCCCCAGCATTTT. Its translation is CASSYLSNQPQHF.

V and J are TRBV30 and TRBJ1-3, with D possibly matching TRBD1 (5 bases). Trimming cost V 0 bases and J 4 bases, with 10 bases left between them. The CDR3 contains 14 residues. Germline V lookup: CDR1 GTSNPN, CDR2 SVGIG (reference sequence). The CDR3 loop reads CAWSVEGVGNTIYF. CDR3 nucleotides: TGTGCCTGGAGTGTCGAAGGGGTCGGAAACACCATATATTTT.

This rearrangement joins TRBV11-1 to TRBJ2-7; D gene unclear. Trimming stripped 4 bases from V and 2 bases from J, with 9 bases between. The CDR3 is 13 amino acids. The V gene's germline CDR1 is SGHAT and CDR2 FQDESV (reference sequence). CDR3: CASSSPPAYEQYF. CDR3 DNA sequence: TGTGCCAGCAGCTCCCCCCCGGCCTACGAGCAGTACTTC.

Concerning this clone itself: One junction end disagrees with the germline gene, perhaps due to a read error. The rearrangement joins TRBV28 to TRBJ1-1; the match to TRBD1 covers 10 bases. The germline CDR1 and CDR2 sequences are MDHEN and SYDVKM. The CDR3 length is 12 residues. The CDR3 spells CASSLRWDRGSF. The CDR3 DNA follows: TGTGCCAGCAGTTTGCGTTGGGACAGGGGTAGCTTT.

The chain links TRBV18 to TRBJ2-7; 8 bases fit TRBD2. This CDR3 has 14 amino acids. In germline, CDR1 is KGHSH, CDR2 LQKENI. The ends lost 2 bases at V and 5 bases at J; junction bases unmatched: 5. CDR3 nucleotide sequence: TGTGCCAGCTCACCAAACGGGGGGGCGAACGAGCAGTACTTC. Translating it yields CASSPNGGANEQYF.

This clone was counted a few times. The DNA of the CDR3 is TGTGCCAGCAGCCCGACCCCCGGGGCAGCCTATGGCTACACCTTC. Protein sequence: CASSPTPGAAYGYTF. The chain is built from TRBV7-3 and TRBJ1-2; D is possibly TRBD1 (5 bases). CDR1 is SGHTA and CDR2 is FQGTGA in the germline V gene. Trimming took 5 bases from V and 4 from J, leaving 17 bases between them. The CDR3 spans 15 residues.

The chain is built from TRBV28 and TRBJ1-5; a weak D match, TRBD1 (5 bases). The CDR3 totals 13 residues. Trimming removed 6 bases at V and 4 bases at J, with 10 bases between. The germline V gene has CDR1 MDHEN and CDR2 SYDVKM. CDR3 loop: CASRIDRNQPQHF. In nucleotides, the CDR3 is TGTGCCAGCAGAATCGACAGAAATCAGCCCCAGCATTTT. Full variable domain (rest looked up from reference TRBV28 and TRBJ1-5): DVKVTQSSRYLVKRTGEKVFLECVQDMDHENMFWYRQDPGLGLRLIYFSYDVKMKEKGDIPEGYSVSREKKERFSLILESASTNQTSMYLCASRIDRNQPQHFGDGTRLSIL.

The gene calls are TRBV10-1 and TRBJ2-7; the match to TRBD1 covers 7 bases. Unmatched junction bases numbered 7, after V lost 7 bases and J lost 1 base. Germline V gene data show CDR1 as WNHNN and CDR2 as SYGVQD (reference sequence). The CDR3 has 14 residues. The CDR3 DNA sequence: TGCGCCAGCAATGACCACAGGGGTTCCTACGAGCAGTACTTC. The encoded protein is CASNDHRGSYEQYF.

The chain is built from TRBV27 and TRBJ1-5, with D unclear. Trimming removed 0 bases at V and 0 bases at J, with 6 bases between. Germline V gene lookup returns CDR1 MNHEY and CDR2 SMNVEV (reference sequence). The CDR3 runs 15 residues. The CDR3 sequence is CASSLSPDSNQPQHF. The CDR3 nucleotides are TGTGCCAGCAGTTTATCCCCCGATAGCAATCAGCCCCAGCATTTT.

The chain links TRBV10-1 to TRBJ2-2; TRBD1 aligns across 8 bases. This CDR3 is 14 amino acids long. From germline, CDR1 is WNHNN and CDR2 SYGVQD (reference sequence). V lost 5 bases, J lost 7 bases, and 6 bases stayed unmatched. CDR3 DNA sequence: TGCGCCAGCAGTCTACAGGGGGTGGGCGGGGAGCTGTTTTTT. It specifies CASSLQGVGGELFF.

The rearrangement links TRBV29-1 to TRBJ1-5; D perhaps matches TRBD1 (5 bases). The length of the CDR3 is 12 residues. Germline CDR1 is SQVTM and CDR2 is ANQGSEA. The V end was cut by 4 bases, the J end by 4 bases, with 8 bases between. As DNA, the CDR3 is TGCAGCGTTGGGGGGATTAATCAGCCCCAGCATTTT. It is translated as CSVGGINQPQHF.

This rearrangement joins TRBV7-9 to TRBJ2-7, with 10 bases fitting TRBD2. The CDR3 totals 16 residues. The V gene's germline CDR1 is SEHNR and CDR2 FQNEAQ (reference sequence). The V segment lost 5 bases and the J segment 0 bases; nucleotides outside the gene matches: 7. The CDR3 region has the DNA TGTGCCAGCAGCCCACCCCGGACTAGCGGCTCCTACGAGCAGTACTTC. Translated, it gives CASSPPRTSGSYEQYF.